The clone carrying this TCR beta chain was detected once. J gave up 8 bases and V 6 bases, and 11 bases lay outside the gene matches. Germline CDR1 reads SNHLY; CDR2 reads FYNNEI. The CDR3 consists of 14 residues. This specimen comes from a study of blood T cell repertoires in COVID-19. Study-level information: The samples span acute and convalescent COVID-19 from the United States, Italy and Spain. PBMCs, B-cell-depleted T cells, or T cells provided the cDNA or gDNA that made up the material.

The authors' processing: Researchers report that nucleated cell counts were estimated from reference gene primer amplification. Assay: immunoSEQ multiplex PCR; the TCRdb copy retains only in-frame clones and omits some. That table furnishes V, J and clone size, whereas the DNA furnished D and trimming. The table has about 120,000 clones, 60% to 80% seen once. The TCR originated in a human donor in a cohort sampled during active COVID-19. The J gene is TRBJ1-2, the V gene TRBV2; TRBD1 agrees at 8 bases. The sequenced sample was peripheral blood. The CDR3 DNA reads TGTGCCAGCAGGAAGGACAGGGCGCCAGAGGGCTACACCTTC. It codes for CASRKDRAPEGYTF. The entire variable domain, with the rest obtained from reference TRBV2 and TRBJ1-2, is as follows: EPEVTQTPSHQVTQMGQEVILRCVPISNHLYFYWYRQILGQKVEFLVSFYNNEISEKSEIFDDQFSVERPDGSNFTLKIRSTKLEDSAMYFCASRKDRAPEGYTFGSGTRLTVV.